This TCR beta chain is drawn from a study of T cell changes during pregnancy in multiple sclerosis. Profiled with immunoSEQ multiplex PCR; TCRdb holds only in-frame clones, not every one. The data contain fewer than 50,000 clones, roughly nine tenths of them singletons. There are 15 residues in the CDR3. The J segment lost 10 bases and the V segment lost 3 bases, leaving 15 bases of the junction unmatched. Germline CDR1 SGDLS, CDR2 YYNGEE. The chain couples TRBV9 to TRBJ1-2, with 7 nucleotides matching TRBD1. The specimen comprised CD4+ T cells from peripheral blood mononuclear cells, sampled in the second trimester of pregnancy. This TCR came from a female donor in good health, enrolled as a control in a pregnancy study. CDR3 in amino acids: CASSADQRGRIHYTF. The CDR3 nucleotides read TGTGCCAGCAGCGCAGACCAGAGGGGGCGCATTCACTACACCTTC.